This T cell receptor beta chain came from a study of blood T cell repertoires in COVID-19. Study-level background: Donors in the United States, Italy and Spain gave samples during acute or convalescent COVID-19. PBMCs, B-cell-depleted T cells, or T cells were the source of the cDNA or gDNA that made up the material.

Authors' data handling: It was from reference gene primer amplification that nucleated cell counts were estimated. Assay: immunoSEQ multiplex PCR; the TCRdb copy retains only in-frame clones and omits some. The DNA gave D and trimming, while V, J and clone size come from that table. The sample records 100,000 to 150,000 clones, approximately 85% being singletons. This clone was seen once. The clonotype was recovered from a woman aged 80 or older with acute or convalescent COVID-19. The sequenced sample consisted of peripheral blood.

The CDR3 DNA follows: TGCAGCGTTCGCCTAGCGGGGGGGCCAGACACCGGGGAGCTGTTTTTT. It translates to CSVRLAGGPDTGELFF. This chain links TRBV29-1 with TRBJ2-2; TRBD2 aligns across 12 bases. Germline CDR1 SQVTM, CDR2 ANQGSEA. The J segment lost 3 bases and the V segment lost 5 bases, leaving 7 bases of the junction unmatched. The CDR3 has 16 amino acids.